The clone carrying this T cell receptor (beta chain) was picked up a small number of times. Germline CDR1 is SGHVS and CDR2 is FNYEAQ. The CDR3 loop spans 15 amino acids. V gave up 4 bases and J gave up 2 bases, with 12 bases separating them. Unique molecular identifiers were incorporated during preparation of the TCRbeta library. One entry per CDR3 protein, called by TCRdb with MiXCR from the PCR reads. The table lists 540,000 or so distinct CDR3 sequences, 23% of them singletons. These data originate in a study of T-cell reconstitution after alpha-beta-depleted transplantation in children. The receptor was isolated from a boy in the first two years of life who had a stem cell transplant for acute myeloid leukemia, so the T cells may come from the graft donor. The chain combines TRBV7-6 with TRBJ2-1; tentative D call: TRBD1 (8 bases). Source: PBMCs, mostly from graft donor cells, taken 360 days after TCRalphabeta/CD19-depleted stem cell transplant. CDR3 loop: CASSSTGGAYNEQFF. As DNA, the CDR3 is TGTGCCAGCAGCTCCACAGGGGGGGCCTACAATGAGCAGTTCTTC.